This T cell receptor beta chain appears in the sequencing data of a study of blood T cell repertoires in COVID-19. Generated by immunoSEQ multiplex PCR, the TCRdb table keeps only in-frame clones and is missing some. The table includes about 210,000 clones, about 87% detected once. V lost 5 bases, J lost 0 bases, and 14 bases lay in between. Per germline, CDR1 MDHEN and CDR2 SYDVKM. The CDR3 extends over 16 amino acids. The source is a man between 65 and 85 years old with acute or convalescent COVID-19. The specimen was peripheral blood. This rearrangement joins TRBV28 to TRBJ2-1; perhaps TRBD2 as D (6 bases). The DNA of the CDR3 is TGTGCCAGCAGTCCCGGTCGGGGGAGCTCCTACAATGAGCAGTTCTTC. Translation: CASSPGRGSSYNEQFF.